Given below is one T cell receptor beta chain in context. The antigen is unknown. Assay used: immunoSEQ multiplex PCR; TCRdb lists only in-frame clones, some missing. The sample carries about 120,000 clones, roughly nine tenths recorded once. The data belong to a study of cytomegalovirus exposure and HLA in healthy donors. Study-wide points: In the roughly 130 validation repertoires, a later analysis found that first-cohort TCR clusters tended to co-occur.

The CDR3 is 16 amino acids. V lost 0 bases to trimming and J lost 2 bases; unmatched junction nucleotides: 7. The V gene's germline CDR1 is SGHVS and CDR2 FQNEAQ. The donors were in the approximately 120-subject validation cohort; that cohort was separate from the roughly 730-subject first cohort. This rearrangement joins TRBV7-8 to TRBJ2-7, with 7 bases lining up with TRBD1. The clonotype was recovered from a woman younger than 30 in good health and CMV-seronegative. Sequencing was performed on PBMCs. The CDR3 spells CASSLALRGLAYEQYF. CDR3 coding DNA: TGTGCCAGCAGCTTAGCCTTGAGGGGGCTAGCCTACGAGCAGTACTTC.